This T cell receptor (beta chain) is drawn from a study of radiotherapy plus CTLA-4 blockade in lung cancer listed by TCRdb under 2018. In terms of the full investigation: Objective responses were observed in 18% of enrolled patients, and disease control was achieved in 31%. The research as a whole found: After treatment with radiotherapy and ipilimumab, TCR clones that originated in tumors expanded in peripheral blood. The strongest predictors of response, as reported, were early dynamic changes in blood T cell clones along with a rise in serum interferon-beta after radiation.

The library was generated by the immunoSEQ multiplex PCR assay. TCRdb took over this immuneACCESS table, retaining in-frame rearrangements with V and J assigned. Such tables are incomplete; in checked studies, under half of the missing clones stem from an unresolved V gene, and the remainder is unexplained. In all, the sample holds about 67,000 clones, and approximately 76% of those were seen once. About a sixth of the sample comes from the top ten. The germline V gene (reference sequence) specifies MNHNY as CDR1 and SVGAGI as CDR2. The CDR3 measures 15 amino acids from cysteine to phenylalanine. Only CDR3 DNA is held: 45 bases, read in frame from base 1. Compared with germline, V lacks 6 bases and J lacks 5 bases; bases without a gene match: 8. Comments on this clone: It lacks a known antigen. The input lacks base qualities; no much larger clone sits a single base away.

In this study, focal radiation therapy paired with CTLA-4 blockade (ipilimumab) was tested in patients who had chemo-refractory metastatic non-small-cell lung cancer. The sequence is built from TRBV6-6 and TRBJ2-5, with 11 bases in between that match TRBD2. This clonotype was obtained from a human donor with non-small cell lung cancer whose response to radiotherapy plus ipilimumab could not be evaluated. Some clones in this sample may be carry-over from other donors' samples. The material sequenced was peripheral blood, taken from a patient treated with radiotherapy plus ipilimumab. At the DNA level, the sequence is TGTGCCAGCAGATTTAGCGGGGGGGCGACGGAGACCCAGTACTTC. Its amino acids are CASRFSGGATETQYF.